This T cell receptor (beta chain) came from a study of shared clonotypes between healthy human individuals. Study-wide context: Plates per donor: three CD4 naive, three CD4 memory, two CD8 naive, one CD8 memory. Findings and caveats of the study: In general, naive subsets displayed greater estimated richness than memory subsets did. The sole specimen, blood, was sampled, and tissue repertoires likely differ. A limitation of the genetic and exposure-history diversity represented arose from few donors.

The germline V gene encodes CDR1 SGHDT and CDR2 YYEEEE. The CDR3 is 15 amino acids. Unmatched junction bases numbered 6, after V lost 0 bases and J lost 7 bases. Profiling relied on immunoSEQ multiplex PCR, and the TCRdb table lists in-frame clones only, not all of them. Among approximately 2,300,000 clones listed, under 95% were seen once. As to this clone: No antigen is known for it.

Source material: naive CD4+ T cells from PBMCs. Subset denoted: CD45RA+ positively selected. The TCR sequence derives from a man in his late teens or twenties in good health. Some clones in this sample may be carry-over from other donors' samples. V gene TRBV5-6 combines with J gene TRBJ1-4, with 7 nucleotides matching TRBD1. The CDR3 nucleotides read TGTGCCAGCAGCTTGGCGGGACAGACGGTTGAAAAACTGTTTTTT. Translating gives CASSLAGQTVEKLFF.